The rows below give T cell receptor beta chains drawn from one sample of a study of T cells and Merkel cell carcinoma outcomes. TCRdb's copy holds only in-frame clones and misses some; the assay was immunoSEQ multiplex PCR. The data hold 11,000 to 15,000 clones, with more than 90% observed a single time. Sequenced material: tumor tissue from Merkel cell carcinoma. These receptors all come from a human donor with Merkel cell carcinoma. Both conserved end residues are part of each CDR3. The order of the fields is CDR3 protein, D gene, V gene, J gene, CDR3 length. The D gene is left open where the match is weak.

CDR3: CAWSVRGGPDEQFF
D: .
V: TRBV30
J: TRBJ2-1
length: 14

CDR3: CASSYEGRSTLYGYTF
D: .
V: TRBV6-5
J: TRBJ1-2
length: 16

CDR3: CASSEGVRSYEQYF
D: .
V: TRBV2
J: .
length: 14

CDR3: CASSPLRIMRSYEQYF
D: .
V: TRBV4-1
J: TRBJ2-7
length: 16

CDR3: CASSLEGRGYNEQFF
D: .
V: TRBV7-2
J: TRBJ2-1
length: 15

CDR3: CASSLDPGGGETQYF
D: TRBD2
V: TRBV5-4
J: TRBJ2-5
length: 15

CDR3: CASSSINGYEQYF
D: .
V: TRBV5-6
J: TRBJ2-7
length: 13

CDR3: CASSYSANSGNTIYF
D: .
V: TRBV6-6
J: TRBJ1-3
length: 15

CDR3: CAWSLPTGYEQYF
D: .
V: TRBV30
J: TRBJ2-7
length: 13

CDR3: CATSRTSTGELFF
D: .
V: TRBV15
J: TRBJ2-2
length: 13

CDR3: CASSPRGGDAFF
D: .
V: TRBV18
J: TRBJ1-1
length: 12

CDR3: CASSQGLIGRAGEQYF
D: TRBD2
V: TRBV23-1
J: TRBJ2-7
length: 16

CDR3: CSVQTLRDTYTYEQYF
D: .
V: TRBV29-1
J: TRBJ2-7
length: 16

CDR3: CASSPPIRGRRYNEQFF
D: .
V: TRBV18
J: TRBJ2-1
length: 17

CDR3: CSVDKGYNEQFF
D: .
V: TRBV29-1
J: TRBJ2-1
length: 12

CDR3: CASSPRTGTYQETQYF
D: TRBD1
V: TRBV18
J: TRBJ2-5
length: 16

CDR3: CASSLQGWDTQYF
D: .
V: TRBV28
J: TRBJ2-3
length: 13

CDR3: CASSQGVAGAGELFF
D: TRBD2
V: TRBV4-3
J: TRBJ2-2
length: 15

CDR3: CATSRTTTGNSPLHF
D: .
V: TRBV15
J: TRBJ1-6
length: 15

CDR3: CASSLQGVYGYTF
D: .
V: TRBV5-1
J: TRBJ1-2
length: 13

CDR3: CASSQGGSDEEQYF
D: .
V: TRBV18
J: TRBJ2-7
length: 14

CDR3: CASSQAKTGGFSPLHF
D: TRBD1
V: TRBV4-2
J: TRBJ1-6
length: 16

CDR3: CASSPDRGDEQFF
D: TRBD1
V: TRBV14
J: TRBJ2-1
length: 13

CDR3: CASSLVDTQETQYF
D: .
V: TRBV5-1
J: TRBJ2-5
length: 14

CDR3: CASSSDAKNIQYF
D: .
V: TRBV28
J: TRBJ2-4
length: 13

CDR3: CASSLQTGPYGYTF
D: .
V: TRBV4-1
J: TRBJ1-2
length: 14

CDR3: CASSLSPGVANEQFF
D: .
V: TRBV5-1
J: TRBJ2-1
length: 15

CDR3: CASSSVRATRQETQYF
D: .
V: TRBV28
J: TRBJ2-5
length: 16

CDR3: CASSLAGTYQETQYF
D: .
V: TRBV5-8
J: TRBJ2-5
length: 15

CDR3: CAWSVGETQYF
D: .
V: TRBV30
J: TRBJ2-5
length: 11

CDR3: CASSRRGIGETQYF
D: .
V: TRBV5-4
J: TRBJ2-5
length: 14

CDR3: CASSLGAAGEQYF
D: .
V: TRBV5-1
J: TRBJ2-7
length: 13

CDR3: CASSVDALPIYNEQFF
D: .
V: TRBV9
J: TRBJ2-1
length: 16

CDR3: CASSQSAEAFF
D: .
V: TRBV23-1
J: TRBJ1-1
length: 11

CDR3: CASSYSGRGNSPLHF
D: .
V: TRBV6-6
J: TRBJ1-6
length: 15

CDR3: CASSLGTGGAGGYTF
D: TRBD1
V: TRBV7-9
J: TRBJ1-2
length: 15

CDR3: CASRRGYSNQLQHF
D: .
V: TRBV6-6
J: TRBJ1-5
length: 14

CDR3: CASSRRGGTNEKLFF
D: .
V: TRBV25-1
J: TRBJ1-4
length: 15

CDR3: CASEMKRAIFTDTQYF
D: .
V: TRBV7-9
J: TRBJ2-3
length: 16